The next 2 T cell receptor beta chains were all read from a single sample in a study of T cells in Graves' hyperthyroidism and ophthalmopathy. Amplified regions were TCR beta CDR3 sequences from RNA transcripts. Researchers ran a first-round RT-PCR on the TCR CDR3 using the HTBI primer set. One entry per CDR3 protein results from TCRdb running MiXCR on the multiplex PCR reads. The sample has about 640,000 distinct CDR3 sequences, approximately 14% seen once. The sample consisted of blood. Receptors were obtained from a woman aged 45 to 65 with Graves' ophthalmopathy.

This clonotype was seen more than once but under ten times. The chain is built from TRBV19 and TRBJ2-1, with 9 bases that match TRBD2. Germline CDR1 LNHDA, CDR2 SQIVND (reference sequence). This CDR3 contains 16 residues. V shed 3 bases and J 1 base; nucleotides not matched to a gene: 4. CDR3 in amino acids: CASSIISGSSYNEQFF. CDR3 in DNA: TGTGCCAGTAGTATTATTAGCGGGAGTTCCTACAATGAGCAGTTCTTC.

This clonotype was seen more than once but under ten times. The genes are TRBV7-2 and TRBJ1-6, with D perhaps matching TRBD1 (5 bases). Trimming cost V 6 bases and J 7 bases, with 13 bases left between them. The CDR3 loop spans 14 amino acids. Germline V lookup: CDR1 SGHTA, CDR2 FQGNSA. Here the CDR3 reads CASSPGPQNSPLHF. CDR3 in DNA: TGTGCCAGCAGTCCGGGACCTCAGAATTCACCCCTCCACTTT.